The 4 T cell receptor beta chains given below trace back to one sample, sequenced in a study of blood T cell repertoires in COVID-19. Assay: immunoSEQ multiplex PCR; the TCRdb copy retains only in-frame clones and omits some. In the table there are just under 50,000 clones, 75% to 85% of which are singletons. What was sequenced was peripheral blood. These receptors originate from a human donor in a cohort sampled during active COVID-19.

This clone occurred once. The J gene is TRBJ1-6, the V gene TRBV29-1, with D possibly being TRBD1 (5 bases). V was shortened by 7 bases and J by 10 bases, with 17 bases between the two germline ends. The CDR3 is 13 amino acids. From germline, CDR1 is SQVTM and CDR2 ANQGSEA. The CDR3 reads CSAGGGDGSPLHF. The CDR3 bases are TGCAGCGCCGGAGGAGGGGACGGATCACCCCTCCACTTT.

This sequence joins TRBV20-1 and TRBJ2-3; 11 bases map to TRBD2. The CDR3 is made up of 16 amino acids. Trimming at V came to 3 bases and at J to 5 bases, leaving 10 bases not matched to a gene. Per germline, CDR1 DFQATT and CDR2 SNEGSKA (reference sequence). The CDR3 bases are TGCAGTGCTAGTGGCTCTAGCGGGAGGCCGGGAGATACGCAGTATTTT. It codes for CSASGSSGRPGDTQYF.

V and J are TRBV6-6 and TRBJ2-3; TRBD1 might be the D (6 bases). CDR3 length: 14 residues. V lost 2 bases, J lost 4 bases, and 10 bases lay in between. Germline loops: CDR1 MNHNY, CDR2 SVGAGI (reference sequence). This chain's CDR3 is CASSYGSGADTQYF. The DNA of the CDR3 is TGTGCCAGCAGTTACGGGTCAGGGGCAGATACGCAGTATTTT.

The genes are TRBV10-3 and TRBJ1-1; D is possibly TRBD1 (5 bases). CDR1 ENHRY and CDR2 SYGVKD come from the germline V gene. The CDR3 spans 12 residues. Trimming shortened V by 6 bases and J by 2 bases, and 7 bases separated the two germline ends. The CDR3 bases are TGTGCCATCAGAGGGGTAAACACTGAAGCTTTCTTT. Its translation: CAIRGVNTEAFF.